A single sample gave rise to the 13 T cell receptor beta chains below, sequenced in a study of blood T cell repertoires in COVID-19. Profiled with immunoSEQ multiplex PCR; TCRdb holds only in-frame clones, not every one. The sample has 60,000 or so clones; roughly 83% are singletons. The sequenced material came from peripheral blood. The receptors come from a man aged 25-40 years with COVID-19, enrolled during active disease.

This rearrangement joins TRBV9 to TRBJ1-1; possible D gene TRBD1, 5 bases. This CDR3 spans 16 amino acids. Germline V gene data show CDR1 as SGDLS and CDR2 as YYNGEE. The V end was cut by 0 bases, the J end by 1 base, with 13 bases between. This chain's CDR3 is CASSVDIGHKNTEAFF. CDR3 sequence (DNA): TGTGCCAGCAGCGTAGATATAGGACACAAGAACACTGAAGCTTTCTTT.

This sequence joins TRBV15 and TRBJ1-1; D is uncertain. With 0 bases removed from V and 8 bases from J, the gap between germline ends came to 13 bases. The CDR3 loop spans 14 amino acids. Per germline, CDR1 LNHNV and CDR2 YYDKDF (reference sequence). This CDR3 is CATSRDRRGFEAFF. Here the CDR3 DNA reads TGTGCCACCAGCAGAGATCGCCGGGGATTCGAAGCTTTCTTT.

Written as DNA, the CDR3 is TGTGCCAGCAGCCCCTCGGTAGGGGTTGGCACTGAAGCTTTCTTT. This gives the protein CASSPSVGVGTEAFF. The chain uses TRBV9 and TRBJ1-1; D possibly corresponds to TRBD1 (5 bases). The CDR3 contains 15 residues. Germline V gene lookup returns CDR1 SGDLS and CDR2 YYNGEE. V was cut by 4 bases and J by 4 bases, with 17 bases left in between.

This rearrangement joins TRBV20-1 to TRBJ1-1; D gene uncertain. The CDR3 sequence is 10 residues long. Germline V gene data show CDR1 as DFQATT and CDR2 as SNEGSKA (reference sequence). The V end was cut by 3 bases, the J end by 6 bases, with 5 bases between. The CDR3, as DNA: TGCAGTGCTAGGGCAGCTGAAGCTTTCTTT. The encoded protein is CSARAAEAFF.

CDR3 amino acids: CASSRSQQIQETQYF. CDR3 in DNA: TGCGCCAGCAGCCGATCCCAACAGATCCAAGAGACCCAGTACTTC. The rearrangement uses TRBV5-1 and TRBJ2-5; D uncertain. From germline, CDR1 is SGHRS and CDR2 YFSETQ. Deletions cut 4 bases from V and 1 base from J, with 14 bases between. CDR3 size: 15 residues.

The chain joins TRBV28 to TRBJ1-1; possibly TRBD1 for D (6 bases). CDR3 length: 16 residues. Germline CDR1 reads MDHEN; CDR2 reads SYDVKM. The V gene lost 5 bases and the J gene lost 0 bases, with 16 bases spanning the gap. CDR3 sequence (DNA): TGTGCCAGCAGTGTAGGACAGAACTCTATGAACACTGAAGCTTTCTTT. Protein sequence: CASSVGQNSMNTEAFF.

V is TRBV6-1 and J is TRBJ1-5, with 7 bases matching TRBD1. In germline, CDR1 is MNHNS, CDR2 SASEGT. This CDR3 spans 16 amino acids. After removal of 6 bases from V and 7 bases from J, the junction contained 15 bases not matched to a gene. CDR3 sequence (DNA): TGTGCCAGCAGGGAAAGACAGGGAAGAAGGGAACAGCCCCAGCATTTT. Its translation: CASRERQGRREQPQHF.

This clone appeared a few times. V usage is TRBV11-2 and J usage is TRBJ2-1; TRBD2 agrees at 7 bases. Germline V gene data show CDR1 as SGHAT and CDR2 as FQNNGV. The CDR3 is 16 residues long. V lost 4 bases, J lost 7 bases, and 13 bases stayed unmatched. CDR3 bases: TGTGCCAGCAGCTCCTCCCGGGCGGGAGTATGGAATGAGCAGTTCTTC. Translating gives CASSSSRAGVWNEQFF.

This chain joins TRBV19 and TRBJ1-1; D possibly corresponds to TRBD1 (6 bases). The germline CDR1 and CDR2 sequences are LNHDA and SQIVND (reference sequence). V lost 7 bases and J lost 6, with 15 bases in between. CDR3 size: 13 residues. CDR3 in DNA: TGTGCCAGTATATTGTTAGGGGGGGCTGAAGCTTTCTTT. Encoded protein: CASILLGGAEAFF.

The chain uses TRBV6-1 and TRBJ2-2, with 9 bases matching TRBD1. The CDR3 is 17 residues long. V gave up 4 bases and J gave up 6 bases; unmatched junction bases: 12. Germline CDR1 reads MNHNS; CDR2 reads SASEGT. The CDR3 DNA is TGTGCCAGCAGTGGACCGAACCCGTGGGACAGGGCCGGGGAGCTGTTTTTT. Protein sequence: CASSGPNPWDRAGELFF.

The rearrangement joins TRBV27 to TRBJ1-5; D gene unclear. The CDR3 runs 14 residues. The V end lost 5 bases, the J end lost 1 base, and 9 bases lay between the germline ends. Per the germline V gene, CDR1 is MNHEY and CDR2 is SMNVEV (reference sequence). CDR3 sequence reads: CASSPHSSNQPQHF. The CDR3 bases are TGTGCCAGCAGTCCCCACAGCAGCAATCAGCCCCAGCATTTT.

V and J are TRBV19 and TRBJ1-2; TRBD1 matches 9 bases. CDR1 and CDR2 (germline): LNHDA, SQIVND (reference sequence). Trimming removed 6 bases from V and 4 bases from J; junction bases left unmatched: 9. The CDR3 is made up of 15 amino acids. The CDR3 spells CASSTTGTGFYGYTF. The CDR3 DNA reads TGTGCCAGTAGCACAACCGGGACAGGGTTCTATGGCTACACCTTC.

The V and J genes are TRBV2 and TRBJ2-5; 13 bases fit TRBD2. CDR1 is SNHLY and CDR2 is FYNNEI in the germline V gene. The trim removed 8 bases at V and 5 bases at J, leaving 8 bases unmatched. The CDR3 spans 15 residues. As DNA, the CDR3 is TGTGCCAGCGCCCGGACTAGCGGGAGATTGGAGACCCAGTACTTC. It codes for CASARTSGRLETQYF.